The clone carrying this T cell receptor beta chain has at least ten counts. Antigen specificity is unknown. Unique molecular identifiers featured in how the TCRbeta library was prepared. MiXCR, applied by TCRdb to the PCR reads, yields one record per CDR3 protein. The data hold under 250,000 distinct CDR3 sequences, with under 20% observed a single time. This entry comes from a study of T-cell reconstitution after alpha-beta-depleted transplantation in children. Findings and caveats of the study: T-cell counts and diversity at one year post-transplant came mainly from newly produced T cells. At around two months after transplant, the alpha-beta T cells were reportedly derived from several hundred expanded clones that came from non-depleted graft cells.

V was pared by 10 bases and J by 9 bases, with 12 bases of the junction left unmatched. The CDR3 extends over 13 amino acids. The germline gives CDR1 MNHEY, CDR2 SMNVEV (reference sequence). This TCR derives from a male patient under 10 years old who had a stem cell transplant for acute lymphoblastic leukemia, so the T cells may come from the graft donor. The sequencing here drew on PBMCs, mostly from graft donor cells, taken 360 days after TCRalphabeta/CD19-depleted stem cell transplant. The chain is built from TRBV27 and TRBJ2-5; TRBD1 matches at 9 bases. The CDR3 DNA sequence: TGTGCCATTCCTACGAGGGACAGGGAGGCCCAGTACTTC. This translates into CAIPTRDREAQYF.